Listed below are T cell receptor beta chains from one sample, sequenced in a study of blood T cell repertoires in COVID-19. Profiled with immunoSEQ multiplex PCR; TCRdb holds only in-frame clones, not every one. The table lists 15,000 to 20,000 clones, about 80% of them singletons. Sequenced sample: peripheral blood. Receptors originate from a man aged 60 to 69 with active or convalescent COVID-19. Each CDR3 is given with its conserved first and last residue. D genes are given only for firm matches. Expanded clones are given a class, and other clones once, few, many or no size at all.

CDR3 DNA	CDR3 protein	V gene	J gene	D gene	clone size
TGTGCCAGCAGCTTGGACGGGAGACCCTACGAGCAGTACTTC	CASSLDGRPYEQYF	TRBV5-4	TRBJ2-7	NA	NA
TGTGCCAGCAGCTACCGTTGGAGGGGGCGGGGGAACACTGAAGCTTTCTTT	CASSYRWRGRGNTEAFF	TRBV7-9	TRBJ1-1	TRBD1	few
TGTGCCAGCAGTGAGGCCAGCGGGGGGAGGGATACGCAGTATTTT	CASSEASGGRDTQYF	TRBV2	TRBJ2-3	TRBD2	medium-sized
TGTGCCAGCAGCCCCATTTTTAGCGGGAGCGCCACAGATACGCAGTATTTT	CASSPIFSGSATDTQYF	TRBV28	TRBJ2-3	TRBD2	NA
TGTGCCAGTAGTGTCAGTCCAGATACGCAGTATTTT	CASSVSPDTQYF	TRBV19	TRBJ2-3	NA	NA
TGTGCCAGCAGTGATTTAATCGGCGGGAGAGGGAGGTATACGCAGTATTTT	CASSDLIGGRGRYTQYF	TRBV25-1	TRBJ2-3	TRBD2	NA
TGTGCCAGCAGTGAACACAGGGGCTACGAGCAGTACTTC	CASSEHRGYEQYF	TRBV6-1	TRBJ2-7	TRBD1	NA
TGTGCCAGCACCCCCAACAGGGAGGGACGGCGAGCTTTCTTT	CASTPNREGRRAFF	TRBV6-5	TRBJ1-1	NA	NA
TGTGCCAGCACCCTAGCTGGCAGGCGAGAGACCCAGTACTTC	CASTLAGRRETQYF	TRBV28	TRBJ2-5	NA	NA
TGTGCCAGCAGCAGGGCGTCTAATGAAAAACTGTTTTTT	CASSRASNEKLFF	TRBV12-3/TRBV12-4	TRBJ1-4	NA	once
TGCGCCAGCAGCTCCCGTCTAGCGGGAGGGTACAATGAGCAGTTCTTC	CASSSRLAGGYNEQFF	TRBV5-1	TRBJ2-1	TRBD2	NA
TGTGCCAGCAGCGTAGAAGCCCCGGACAGGGGAGGGAACACCATATATTTT	CASSVEAPDRGGNTIYF	TRBV9	TRBJ1-3	TRBD1	NA
TGTGCCAGCAGCGGAAGAACCCCGGGACAGGGCAGGAATACGCAGTATTTT	CASSGRTPGQGRNTQYF	TRBV5-6	TRBJ2-3	TRBD1	NA
TGTGCCAGTACCCAGTGGAATCAGCCCCAGCATTTT	CASTQWNQPQHF	TRBV19	TRBJ1-5	NA	once
TGTGCCTGGAACCCCGTGGGAGGCCCTGAAGCTTTCTTT	CAWNPVGGPEAFF	TRBV30	TRBJ1-1	NA	once
TGTGCCAGCAGCACGTTGGCGACCCAGTACTTC	CASSTLATQYF	TRBV6-5	TRBJ2-5	NA	NA
TGTGCCAGCAGCGTAGGGCCCGGGGTAACCTACAATGAGCAGTTCTTC	CASSVGPGVTYNEQFF	TRBV9	TRBJ2-1	NA	NA
TGCGCCAGCAGCCGAGGGTCGGGGGAGCAGTACTTC	CASSRGSGEQYF	TRBV5-1	TRBJ2-7	NA	few
TGTGCCAGCACCCAAGTGAGGCTAGCGGGAGGTGGGGGTCGAGATACGCAGTATTTT	CASTQVRLAGGGGRDTQYF	TRBV11-2	TRBJ2-3	TRBD2	once
TGCAGCGTTGACGGAGGGGCTTACACCGGGGAGCTGTTTTTT	CSVDGGAYTGELFF	TRBV29-1	TRBJ2-2	NA	few
TGTGCCAGCAGTTACTCTAGAACAGGGGCTCGTTTTGAAGCTTTCTTT	CASSYSRTGARFEAFF	TRBV6-5	TRBJ1-1	TRBD1	few
TGTGCCAGCAGCTGGACGGACAAGAGCTCCTATAATTCACCCCTCCACTTT	CASSWTDKSSYNSPLHF	TRBV5-8	TRBJ1-6	NA	NA
TGTGCCAGCAGTGAAACCCCAGGGGGAGGAGGCACTGAAGCTTTCTTT	CASSETPGGGGTEAFF	TRBV6-1	TRBJ1-1	TRBD1	NA
TGTGCCAGCAGTAGCACAGCTAACTATGGCTACACCTTC	CASSSTANYGYTF	TRBV12-3/TRBV12-4	TRBJ1-2	NA	NA
TGCGCCAGCAGCCAAGCCACAGGGAGAGGCTACACCTTC	CASSQATGRGYTF	TRBV4-1	TRBJ1-2	NA	NA
TGTGCCAGCAGCGACTACATGAACACTGAAGCTTTCTTT	CASSDYMNTEAFF	TRBV9	TRBJ1-1	NA	NA
TGCGCCAGCAGCTCTGGACAGTCTCCAACCTACGAGCAGTACTTC	CASSSGQSPTYEQYF	TRBV5-1	TRBJ2-7	NA	NA
TGCAGTGCTAGTCCCCTCCTGGCGGGGGGCGAGACCCAGTACTTC	CSASPLLAGGETQYF	TRBV20-1	TRBJ2-5	TRBD2	NA
TGTGCCAGCAGCGAGTCGGGGGGCAGAGGTGGGGCCAACGTCCTGACTTTC	CASSESGGRGGANVLTF	TRBV7-9	TRBJ2-6	NA	NA
TGTGCCAGCAGCTTAGGGCCTTCACAGGATACGCAGTATTTT	CASSLGPSQDTQYF	TRBV11-3	TRBJ2-3	NA	NA
TGTGCCAGCAGCGACAGGGTGCGGTCACCCCTCCACTTT	CASSDRVRSPLHF	TRBV6-2/TRBV6-3	TRBJ1-6	TRBD1	NA
TGTGCCAGCAGCTTAGAGATAGGACAGGGAATTTACGAGCAGTACTTC	CASSLEIGQGIYEQYF	TRBV11-3	TRBJ2-7	TRBD1	few
TGTGCCAGCAGCCCCGGGACAGGATTTTCCTACGAGCAGTACTTC	CASSPGTGFSYEQYF	TRBV14	TRBJ2-7	TRBD1	few
TGTGCCAGCAGGTGCCGTCCGGGACAGGGTCTCAATCAGCCCCAGCATTTT	CASRCRPGQGLNQPQHF	TRBV3-1/TRBV3-2	TRBJ1-5	TRBD1	NA
TGCGCCAGCAGTGGTCAAGAGCGGAGCTCCTACAATGAGCAGTTCTTC	CASSGQERSSYNEQFF	TRBV10-2	TRBJ2-1	NA	NA
TGTGCCAGCAGCATTACGGGAGGGCCCAACACCGGGGAGCTGTTTTTT	CASSITGGPNTGELFF	TRBV7-3	TRBJ2-2	TRBD2	medium-sized
TGCGCCAGCAGCCAAGGGGTTAGCGGGGGGCCGGGTCAAGAGACCCAGTACTTC	CASSQGVSGGPGQETQYF	TRBV4-1	TRBJ2-5	TRBD2	few
TGCGCCAGCAGCCGGACAGGGGGCGGGGAGGGTGCTAACTATGGCTACACCTTC	CASSRTGGGEGANYGYTF	TRBV5-1	TRBJ1-2	TRBD1	NA
TGTGCCAGCAGCTCATTAGATGCGAACACCGGGGAGCTGTTTTTT	CASSSLDANTGELFF	TRBV5-6	TRBJ2-2	NA	NA
TGTGCCACCAGTGATTTAGTAATCGGACTCTCCTCCTACGAGCAGTACTTC	CATSDLVIGLSSYEQYF	TRBV24-1	TRBJ2-7	NA	NA
TGTGCCAGCAGCCAAGAGGGGGCCGGGGATACGCAGTATTTT	CASSQEGAGDTQYF	TRBV3-1/TRBV3-2	TRBJ2-3	NA	NA
TGTGCCAGCAGCGTAGGAATAGCGGGGGGGCTTTACACCGGGGAGCTGTTTTTT	CASSVGIAGGLYTGELFF	TRBV9	TRBJ2-2	TRBD2	NA
TGTGCCAGCAGCAGGCAGGACTACGAGCAGTACTTC	CASSRQDYEQYF	TRBV5-6	TRBJ2-7	NA	NA
TGTGCCTGGAGAGCTTCGAACAGGAGCCCCACATCTAATGAAAAACTGTTTTTT	CAWRASNRSPTSNEKLFF	TRBV30	TRBJ1-4	NA	few
TGCGCCAGCAGTCGTAGCGGGGGGAATGAAGAGACCCAGTACTTC	CASSRSGGNEETQYF	TRBV5-1	TRBJ2-5	TRBD2	few
TGTGCCAGCTCCAAGGACAGGTCCGCCACCTACGAGCAGTACTTC	CASSKDRSATYEQYF	TRBV18	TRBJ2-7	TRBD1	NA
TGTGCCAGCAGTGACTCAAGTAGGCGACAGGGGAACAATCAGCCCCAGCATTTT	CASSDSSRRQGNNQPQHF	TRBV6-4	TRBJ1-5	TRBD1	NA
TGTGCCTGGAATAGGAAGGGAGCAGATACGCAGTATTTT	CAWNRKGADTQYF	TRBV30	TRBJ2-3	NA	NA
TGCGCCAGCAGTACGGGTAACAGGGGTGACACTGAAGCTTTCTTT	CASSTGNRGDTEAFF	TRBV5-1	TRBJ1-1	TRBD1	NA
TGTGCCTGGACCCCGTCAGGCTATGGCTACACCTTC	CAWTPSGYGYTF	TRBV30	TRBJ1-2	NA	NA
TGTGCCAGCAGCGCCGGGACACTGAACACCGGGGAGCTGTTTTTT	CASSAGTLNTGELFF	TRBV9	TRBJ2-2	NA	NA
TGTGCCAGCAGTCCAGGTCCCAATCAGCCCCAGCATTTT	CASSPGPNQPQHF	TRBV6-4	TRBJ1-5	NA	NA
TGCGCCAGCAGCAGGACAGGGATTGCAACTAATGAAAAACTGTTTTTT	CASSRTGIATNEKLFF	TRBV5-1	TRBJ1-4	TRBD1	NA
TGTGCCAGCAGTCCTGCCGACAGGAGCAATGAGCAGTTCTTC	CASSPADRSNEQFF	TRBV25-1	TRBJ2-1	NA	NA
TGTGCCAGCAGCGTAGAACTAGCGGGCCCCGAAGGGACCCAGTACTTC	CASSVELAGPEGTQYF	TRBV9	TRBJ2-5	TRBD2	once
TGTGCCAGCAGACCGCCCGACAATATAAACGATAATGAAAAACTGTTTTTT	CASRPPDNINDNEKLFF	TRBV28	TRBJ1-4	NA	NA
TGTGCCAGCAACGTACAGGGGGCGCGGAACGATTCACCCCTCCACTTT	CASNVQGARNDSPLHF	TRBV28	TRBJ1-6	TRBD1	NA